These T cell receptor beta chains were read from a single sample in a study of regulatory T cells in long-lasting Graves disease. TCRdb reprocessed the multiplex PCR reads via MiXCR and lists one record per CDR3 protein. The sample consists of some 350,000 distinct CDR3 sequences, under 20% of them appearing once. These records were also assigned to another study, of T cells in Graves' hyperthyroidism and ophthalmopathy.

This material consisted of peripheral blood mononuclear cells (PBMCs), taken at new diagnosis, from a patient treated with antithyroid drugs. These receptors were taken from a woman under 30 with Graves disease. The conserved cysteine and the conserved F or W are not part of the CDR3 here. The order of the fields is CDR3 protein, V gene, J gene, clone size. The listing skips clone size in some rows; elsewhere it reads once, few, many or a size class.

CDR3: ASSPGSGTGEF
V: TRBV11-3
J: TRBJ1-1
size: many

CDR3: ASSRRGTSANTGELF
V: TRBV5-1
J: TRBJ2-2
size: many

CDR3: ASSVSGQSSYNEQF
V: TRBV9
J: TRBJ2-1
size: few

CDR3: ASGQGTNYGYT
V: TRBV27
J: TRBJ1-2
size: many

CDR3: ASSPRAFLVQPQH
V: TRBV6-1
J: TRBJ1-5
size: few

CDR3: SARDPTSRGEQY
V: TRBV20-1
J: TRBJ2-7
size: many

CDR3: AIRSDRGRFTEAF
V: TRBV10-3
J: TRBJ1-1
size: many

CDR3: ASSQPDWNEQF
V: TRBV3-1
J: TRBJ2-1
size: many

CDR3: ASSLETFGQGRETQY
V: TRBV7-9
J: TRBJ2-5
size: few

CDR3: ASMDPYRLAGEYGDTQY
V: TRBV28
J: TRBJ2-3
size: many

CDR3: ASSARLAGVTLRTGELF
V: TRBV19
J: TRBJ2-2
size: NA

CDR3: ASSRGLAGVYEQY
V: TRBV5-1
J: TRBJ2-7
size: many

CDR3: ASSQTRGLAF
V: TRBV28
J: TRBJ1-1
size: many

CDR3: ASSLFGTSGAQETQY
V: TRBV5-8
J: TRBJ2-5
size: many

CDR3: ASSLVNAVYEQY
V: TRBV28
J: TRBJ2-7
size: many

CDR3: AGAPWTGRGSYEQY
V: TRBV28
J: TRBJ2-7
size: many

CDR3: ASSEAGPTPTQY
V: TRBV25-1
J: TRBJ2-5
size: NA

CDR3: SARDGTSYNEQF
V: TRBV20-1
J: TRBJ2-1
size: NA

CDR3: ASSARDRGSYNEQF
V: TRBV7-8
J: TRBJ2-1
size: many

CDR3: ASSLSPGEQY
V: TRBV5-8
J: TRBJ2-7
size: many